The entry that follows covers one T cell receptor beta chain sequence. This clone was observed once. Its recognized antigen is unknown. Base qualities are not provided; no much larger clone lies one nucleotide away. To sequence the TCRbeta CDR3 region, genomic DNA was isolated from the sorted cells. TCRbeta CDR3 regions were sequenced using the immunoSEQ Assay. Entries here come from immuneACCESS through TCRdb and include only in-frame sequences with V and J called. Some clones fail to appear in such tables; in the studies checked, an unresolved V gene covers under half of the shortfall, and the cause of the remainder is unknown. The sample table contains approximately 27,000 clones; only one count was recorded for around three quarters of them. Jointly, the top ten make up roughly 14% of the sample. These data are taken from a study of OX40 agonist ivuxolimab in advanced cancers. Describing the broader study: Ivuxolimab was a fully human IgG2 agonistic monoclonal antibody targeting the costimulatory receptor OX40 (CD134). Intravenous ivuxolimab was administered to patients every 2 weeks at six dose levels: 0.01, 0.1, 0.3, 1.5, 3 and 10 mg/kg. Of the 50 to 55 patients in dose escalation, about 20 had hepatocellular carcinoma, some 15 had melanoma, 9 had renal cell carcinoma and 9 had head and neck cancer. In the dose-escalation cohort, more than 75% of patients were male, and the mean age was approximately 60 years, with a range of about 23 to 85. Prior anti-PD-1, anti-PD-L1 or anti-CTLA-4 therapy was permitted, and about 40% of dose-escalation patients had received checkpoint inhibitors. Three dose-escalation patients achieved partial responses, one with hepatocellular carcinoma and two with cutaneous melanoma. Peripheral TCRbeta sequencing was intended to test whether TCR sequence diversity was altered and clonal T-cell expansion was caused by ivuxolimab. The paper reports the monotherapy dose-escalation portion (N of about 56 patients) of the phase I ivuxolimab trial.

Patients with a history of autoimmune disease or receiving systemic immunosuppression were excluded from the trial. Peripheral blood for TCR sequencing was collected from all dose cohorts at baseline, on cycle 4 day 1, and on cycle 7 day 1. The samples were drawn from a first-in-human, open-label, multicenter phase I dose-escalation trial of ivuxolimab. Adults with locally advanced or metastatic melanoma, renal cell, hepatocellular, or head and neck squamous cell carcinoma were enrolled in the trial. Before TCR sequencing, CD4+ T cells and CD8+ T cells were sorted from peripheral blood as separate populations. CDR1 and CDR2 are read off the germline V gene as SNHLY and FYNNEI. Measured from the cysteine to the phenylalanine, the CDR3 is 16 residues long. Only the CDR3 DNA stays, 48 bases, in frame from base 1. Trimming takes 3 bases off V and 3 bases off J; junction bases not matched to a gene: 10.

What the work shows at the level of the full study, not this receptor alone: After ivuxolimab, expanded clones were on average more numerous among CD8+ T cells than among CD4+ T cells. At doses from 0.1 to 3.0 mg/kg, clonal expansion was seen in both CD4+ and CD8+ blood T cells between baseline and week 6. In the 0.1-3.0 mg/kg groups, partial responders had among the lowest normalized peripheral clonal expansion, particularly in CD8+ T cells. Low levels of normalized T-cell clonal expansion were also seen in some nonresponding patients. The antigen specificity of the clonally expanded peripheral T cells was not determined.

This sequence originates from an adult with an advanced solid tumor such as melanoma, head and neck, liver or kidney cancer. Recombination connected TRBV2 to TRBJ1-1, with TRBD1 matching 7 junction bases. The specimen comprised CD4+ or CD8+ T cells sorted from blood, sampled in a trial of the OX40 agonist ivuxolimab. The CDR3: CASSEIPLTGHTEAFF. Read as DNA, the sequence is TGTGCCAGCAGTGAGATACCCCTGACAGGGCACACTGAAGCTTTCTTT.